This is a list of T cell receptor beta chains from one sample in a study of blood T cell repertoires in COVID-19. The data were produced by immunoSEQ multiplex PCR, yet TCRdb's version contains in-frame clones alone and is incomplete. This sample has 200,000 to 250,000 clones, with 75% to 90% found just once. Sequencing was done on a sample of peripheral blood. Source of these receptors: a woman older than 75 with COVID-19, enrolled during active disease. Each CDR3 is given with its conserved first and last residue. A D gene is named only where the DNA matches it firmly. Rows may omit the clone size; those that give it use once, few, many or a size class.

>TRBJ2-3|-|-|TRBV2|14
CASSYSENVDTQYF
TGTGCCAGCAGCTATTCCGAGAACGTAGATACGCAGTATTTT
>TRBJ1-6|-|-|TRBV18|14
CASSPLEVSSPLHF
TGTGCCAGCTCACCACTCGAGGTATCTTCACCCCTCCACTTT
>TRBJ1-4|TRBD1|few|TRBV6-5|14
CASSSDRGRVKLFF
TGTGCCAGCAGTAGCGACAGGGGGAGAGTAAAACTGTTTTTT
>TRBJ2-3|-|-|TRBV7-2|13
CASSLAMEHTQYF
TGTGCCAGCAGCTTAGCCATGGAGCATACGCAGTATTTT
>TRBJ1-6|TRBD1|-|TRBV9|16
CASSTRRDRNNSPLHF
TGTGCCAGCAGCACTCGCAGGGACAGGAATAATTCACCCCTCCACTTT
>TRBJ2-1|-|-|TRBV30|16
CAWSVATAGSYNEQFF
TGTGCCTGGAGTGTCGCGACCGCAGGCTCCTACAATGAGCAGTTCTTC
>TRBJ2-1|TRBD2|-|TRBV11-3|15
CASSFGLRESDEQFF
TGTGCCAGCAGCTTCGGTTTGCGGGAGTCCGATGAGCAGTTCTTC
>TRBJ1-5|-|-|TRBV24-1|14
CATSEGEHNQPQHF
TGTGCCACCAGTGAGGGAGAACACAATCAGCCCCAGCATTTT
>TRBJ2-1|-|-|TRBV10-3|12
CAISEFSNEQFF
TGTGCCATCAGTGAATTTAGCAATGAGCAGTTCTTC
>TRBJ1-1|-|-|TRBV11-3|13
CASSSQGYTEAFF
TGTGCCAGCAGCTCCCAGGGTTATACTGAAGCTTTCTTT
>TRBJ1-1|-|-|TRBV12-3/TRBV12-4|13
CASSLYSAGEAFF
TGTGCCAGCAGCCTCTACTCGGCGGGAGAAGCTTTCTTT
>TRBJ2-1|-|-|TRBV11-3|15
CASSYDRDSGNEQFF
TGTGCCAGCAGCTACGACAGGGACTCGGGCAATGAGCAGTTCTTC